The next 15 T cell receptor beta chains were all read from a single sample in a study of cytomegalovirus exposure and HLA in healthy donors. A multiplex PCR was run with 60 Vbeta primers and 13 Jbeta primers. Clones were read by immunoSEQ multiplex PCR, and TCRdb kept only the in-frame ones, dropping some. Of about 150,000 clones in the sample, about 72% were seen once. Sequences were obtained from PBMCs. The origin of the receptors is a man aged 35 to 55 in good health and CMV-seronegative.

The V and J genes are TRBV2 and TRBJ2-3, with D possibly being TRBD1 (6 bases). The CDR3 runs to 11 residues. The germline V and J ends were trimmed by 7 bases and 7 bases, with 9 bases remaining between them. CDR1 SNHLY and CDR2 FYNNEI come from the germline V gene. Here the CDR3 reads CASMGAHTQYF. The CDR3 coding sequence is TGTGCCAGCATGGGGGCGCATACGCAGTATTTT.

J is TRBJ2-1 and V is TRBV7-2; D may be TRBD2 (5 bases). The CDR3 is 15 amino acids. Germline V gene sequence: CDR1 SGHTA, CDR2 FQGNSA. Trimming removed 1 base at V and 3 bases at J, with 10 bases between. The CDR3 here is CASSLESGLYNEQFF. The DNA for the CDR3 is TGTGCCAGCAGCTTAGAGAGCGGTCTCTACAATGAGCAGTTCTTC.

The genes are TRBV7-9 and TRBJ1-1; D may be TRBD1 (5 bases). The CDR3 runs to 13 residues. Trimming removed 6 bases at V and 5 bases at J, with 13 bases between. Germline loops: CDR1 SEHNR, CDR2 FQNEAQ (reference sequence). The CDR3 DNA is TGTGCCAGCAGAATCTTAGGGGAAACTGAAGCTTTCTTT. It yields the protein CASRILGETEAFF.

As to this clone: The junction and the germline gene differ at one end; a read error may be behind it. The CDR3 nucleotides are TGTGCCAGCAGCGTAACAGGGGGAAAGGCTGGCTACCCCTTC. It encodes CASSVTGGKAGYPF. The V call is TRBV9, the J call TRBJ1-2; 8 bases fit TRBD1. CDR1 SGDLS and CDR2 YYNGEE come from the germline V gene. The CDR3 has 14 amino acids.

V usage is TRBV7-6 and J usage is TRBJ2-1; TRBD2 aligns across 9 bases. Germline CDR1 is SGHVS and CDR2 is FNYEAQ. The length of the CDR3 is 17 residues. The junction had 18 bases not matched to a gene; V was cut back by 5 bases and J by 10 bases. The CDR3 DNA sequence: TGTGCCAGCAGCCCCAATTGTTGCAGGCGGGAGGGCGCGGAGCAGTTCTTC. Its protein is CASSPNCCRREGAEQFF. Using reference TRBV7-6 and TRBJ2-1 for the parts outside the CDR3, the full variable domain is GAGVSQSPRYKVTKRGQDVALRCDPISGHVSLYWYRQALGQGPEFLTYFNYEAQQDKSGLPNDRFSAERPEGSISTLTIQRTEQRDSAMYRCASSPNCCRREGAEQFFGPGTRLTVL.

This clone was seen a few times. This sequence joins TRBV9 and TRBJ1-1; tentative D call: TRBD1 (6 bases). CDR1 SGDLS and CDR2 YYNGEE come from the germline V gene. The CDR3 has 13 amino acids. The germline V and J ends were trimmed by 9 bases and 1 base, with 13 bases remaining between them. DNA of the CDR3: TGTGCCACCTCCCCGACAGGGAACACTGAAGCTTTCTTT. Translation: CATSPTGNTEAFF.

The rearrangement links TRBV4-1 to TRBJ2-3, with D uncertain. Germline-derived CDR1 and CDR2 are MGHRA and YSYEKL. Deletions cut 4 bases from V and 10 bases from J, with 18 bases between. The CDR3 length is 14 residues. The CDR3 DNA reads TGCGCCAGCAGCCCGGCCAAACTCCTCCGGGCGCAGTATTTT. Protein sequence: CASSPAKLLRAQYF.

The chain is built from TRBV7-2 and TRBJ2-3; tentative D call: TRBD2 (5 bases). The V gene lost 4 bases and the J gene lost 2 bases, with 13 bases spanning the gap. Per germline, CDR1 SGHTA and CDR2 FQGNSA. The CDR3 extends over 15 amino acids. In DNA, the CDR3 is TGTGCCAGCAGCTCCCTACTAGGGTCCACAGATACGCAGTATTTT. Encoded protein: CASSSLLGSTDTQYF.

This clone occurred a few times. This chain links TRBV29-1 with TRBJ1-2, with D uncertain. Trimming took off 3 bases at V and 5 bases at J, with 16 bases between the two ends. The germline gives CDR1 SQVTM, CDR2 ANQGSEA. The CDR3 has 14 residues. This CDR3 is CSVDLGRTLYGYTF. In nucleotides, the CDR3 is TGCAGCGTTGACCTCGGGAGGACCCTTTATGGCTACACCTTC.

The chain couples TRBV20-1 to TRBJ2-7; 7 nucleotides match TRBD1. V shed 6 bases and J 6 bases; nucleotides not matched to a gene: 5. Germline CDR1 DFQATT, CDR2 SNEGSKA (reference sequence). The CDR3 spans 11 residues. The CDR3 region is CSARTGGEQYF. Written as DNA, the CDR3 is TGCAGTGCGCGGACAGGCGGCGAGCAGTACTTC.

The chain couples TRBV6-6 to TRBJ1-1; TRBD1 aligns across 10 bases. From germline, CDR1 is MNHNY and CDR2 SVGAGI (reference sequence). The CDR3 runs 14 residues. The trim removed 6 bases at V and 10 bases at J, leaving 11 bases unmatched. The CDR3 bases are TGTGCCAGCAGCCCCGGGACAGGGGTTGGGGGAGCTTTCTTT. This codes for CASSPGTGVGGAFF.

V is TRBV13 and J is TRBJ2-3; no definite D call. Germline V gene sequence: CDR1 PRHDT, CDR2 FYEKMQ (reference sequence). CDR3 size: 17 residues. With 4 bases removed from V and 3 bases from J, the gap between germline ends came to 20 bases. The CDR3 loop reads CASSSPIRLYGTDTQYF. In nucleotides, the CDR3 is TGTGCCAGCAGCTCACCGATTCGACTCTATGGGACAGATACGCAGTATTTT.

The chain carries TRBV4-3 and TRBJ1-4, with TRBD1 as a possible D gene (6 bases). Trimming left V 4 bases short and J 4 bases short, with 10 bases between. Looked up from germline, CDR1 is LGHNA and CDR2 is YSLEER. The CDR3 covers 14 residues. The CDR3 sequence is CASSRLQGNEKLFF. CDR3 DNA: TGCGCCAGCAGCCGTCTACAGGGTAATGAAAAACTGTTTTTT.

This rearrangement joins TRBV7-8 to TRBJ1-1; D is unresolved. The ends were cut back, 1 base at V and 0 bases at J, with 6 bases in the middle. The CDR3 is 14 amino acids. Germline CDR1 reads SGHVS; CDR2 reads FQNEAQ. The CDR3 DNA reads as TGTGCCAGCAGCTTAGGTGGCTTGAACACTGAAGCTTTCTTT. Its protein product is CASSLGGLNTEAFF.

The gene calls are TRBV5-7 and TRBJ2-7; D is possibly TRBD2 (6 bases). TRBV5-7 is an ORF; its function is uncertain. The CDR3 totals 15 residues. V lost 0 bases, J lost 2 bases, and 12 bases lay in between. The CDR3, as DNA: TGTGCCAGCAGCTTGGGGGAGGCTTCTCCCTACGAGCAGTACTTC. Encoded protein: CASSLGEASPYEQYF.